The source of this TCR beta chain is a study of cytomegalovirus exposure and HLA in healthy donors. General study results and limits: Most TCR sequences were rare, but some public TCRs occurred in many donors. As was reported, the classifier diagnosed cytomegalovirus status with high specificity and sensitivity. Equally common other TCR beta chains were less clonally expanded than HLA-associated ones, a later analysis found. An analysis was carried out later, and it reportedly showed fewer N-insertions in an Asian-associated ancestry cluster than the 666-donor mean.

In the PCR, 60 Vbeta and 13 Jbeta primers were used. Measured with immunoSEQ multiplex PCR; TCRdb has only the in-frame clones, and not every one. The data show more than 80,000 clones, with 78% seen just once and 5.5% to 7% held by the top ten. The CDR3 is 14 residues long. Germline V CDR1 and CDR2: SSHAT, FNYEAQ (reference sequence). As for this clone: The antigen is undetermined. The junction and the germline gene differ at one end; a read error may be behind it.

Sequencing input: PBMCs. The gene calls are TRBV7-7 and TRBJ2-2; D is uncertain. The receptor was derived from a man between 18 and 35 years old in good health and CMV-seropositive. CDR3 protein: CASSPTSEAGELFF. The CDR3 nucleotides are TGTGCTAGCAGCCCGACGTCTGAGGCCGGGGAGCTGTTTTTT.